This T cell receptor beta chain was observed in a study of blood T cell repertoires in COVID-19. At the level of the study: The United States, Italy and Spain supplied acute and convalescent COVID-19 samples.

Seattle enrolled patients during active infection and tracked them longitudinally. As originally analysed: It was from reference gene primer amplification that nucleated cell counts were estimated. Assay: immunoSEQ multiplex PCR; the TCRdb copy retains only in-frame clones and omits some. V and J calls and clone size come straight from that table; D and trimming were deduced from the DNA. The repertoire holds 56,000 or so clones, approximately 92% seen once, with approximately 45% in the top ten. CDR3 length: 14 amino acids. Trimming removed 6 bases at V and 0 bases at J, with 9 bases between. Germline lookup yields CDR1 MNHNY and CDR2 SVGAGI (reference sequence).

Sample: peripheral blood. This chain uses TRBV6-6 with TRBJ1-5; D might be TRBD1 (5 bases). This sequence originates from a woman in her sixties or seventies with COVID-19, enrolled during active disease. For the CDR3, the DNA is TGTGCCAGCAGCGCACAGGTTAGCAATCAGCCCCAGCATTTT. This translates into CASSAQVSNQPQHF.